This TCR beta chain comes out of a study of T-cell memory formation after mild COVID-19. This clonotype was seen a few times. Its antigen is not known. General observations from the study: Some clones that responded turned up in pre-infection memory, which suggests that cross-reactive memory joined in. A balance of CD4 and CD8 characterized clones contracting day 15 to 85, whereas later expanders leaned CD4+.

V was pared by 5 bases and J by 4 bases, with 23 bases between. Germline loops: CDR1 SGHRS, CDR2 YFSETQ. The CDR3 sequence is 17 residues long. In TCRdb, the 5' RACE reads were re-called with MiXCR into one record per CDR3 protein. The repertoire consists of about 210,000 distinct CDR3 sequences, with over 9.5% occurring once and the leading ten covering approximately 3%. The rearrangement links TRBV5-1 to TRBJ2-3; either TRBD1 or TRBD2 may fit D (6 bases each). The sequence derives from a man younger than 35 who had mild COVID-19 (a few samples of this study predate the infection). Cell type and time point are not known. Material for sequencing was PBMCs or a T cell subset sorted from them (not recorded which). The CDR3 reads CASSRDGRGRGPDTQYF. CDR3 in DNA: TGCGCCAGCAGTAGAGATGGTCGGGGGCGAGGGCCAGATACGCAGTATTTT. Looking up the rest from reference TRBV5-1 and TRBJ2-3 gives the full variable domain: KAGVTQTPRYLIKTRGQQVTLSCSPISGHRSVSWYQQTPGQGLQFLFEYFSETQRNKGNFPGRFSGRQFSNSRSEMNVSTLELGDSALYLCASSRDGRGRGPDTQYFGPGTRLTVL.